This T cell receptor (beta chain) comes out of a study of cytomegalovirus exposure and HLA in healthy donors. Overall study findings and caveats: HLA alleles showed associations with 16,951 TCR beta sequences in a later analysis, at a 0.05 false discovery rate.

Germline V lookup: CDR1 SGDLS, CDR2 YYNGEE. The CDR3 has 18 residues. The V end was cut by 0 bases, the J end by 2 bases, with 20 bases between. A multiplex PCR was run with 60 Vbeta primers and 13 Jbeta primers. Methods used by the authors: The authors later counted approximately 80 million unique TCR beta chains, roughly 11 million of them shared. Produced via immunoSEQ multiplex PCR; TCRdb's table is partial and in-frame only. V, J and clone size are those of that table, while D and trimming were read from the DNA. The sample carries over 130,000 clones, roughly two thirds recorded once. Remarks on this clone: As yet, its antigen is unknown.

This chain uses TRBV9 with TRBJ1-2; tentatively, D is TRBD1 (6 bases). The sequence was obtained from a male donor in good health and CMV-seronegative. Material: PBMCs. The CDR3 DNA is TGTGCCAGCAGCGTAGCCTCCCCGGAGGGGGGGCTAAACTATGGCTACACCTTC. The encoded protein is CASSVASPEGGLNYGYTF. Filled out from reference TRBV9 and TRBJ1-2, the complete variable domain reads DSGVTQTPKHLITATGQRVTLRCSPRSGDLSVYWYQQSLDQGLQFLIQYYNGEERAKGNILERFSAQQFPDLHSELNLSSLELGDSALYFCASSVASPEGGLNYGYTFGSGTRLTVV.